The entry that follows covers one T cell receptor beta chain sequence. Within the sample, other DNA sequences also encode this same CDR3. The germline V gene has CDR1 PRHDT and CDR2 FYEKMQ (reference sequence). The CDR3 has 12 residues. V lost 6 bases, J lost 1 base, and 7 bases lay in between. The data derive from a study of shared clonotypes between healthy human individuals. The wider study: Each donor's CD8 memory used one plate, CD8 naive two, each CD4 subset three.

Sequenced by immunoSEQ multiplex PCR; TCRdb stores in-frame clones only, minus some. There are about 2,200,000 clones in the sample; 85% to 95% occur only once, and about 1.8% lies in the top ten. Positive CCR7 selection of CD45RO-negative cells yielded the naive CD8 cells, and terminally differentiated effector memory CD45RA+ cells were excluded. This sequence was found in a man aged 18-30 years in good health. Some clones in this sample may be carry-over from other donors' samples. This chain joins TRBV13 and TRBJ2-7; D remains unclear. The specimen was naive CD8+ T cells from PBMCs. For the CDR3, the DNA is TGTGCCAGCAGTCTGGGGTCCTACGAGCAGTACTTC. It translates to CASSLGSYEQYF.